The subject of this entry is one TCR beta chain. CDR3 size: 16 residues. V gave up 7 bases and J gave up 1 base, with 19 bases separating them. The germline V gene has CDR1 SEHNR and CDR2 FQNEAQ (reference sequence). The source of the sample is a study of blood T cell repertoires in COVID-19. Authors' processing steps: Reference gene primer amplification in the assay estimated nucleated cell counts. Clones were read by immunoSEQ multiplex PCR, and TCRdb kept only the in-frame ones, dropping some. V and J calls and clone size are as listed in that table; D and trimming were resolved from the DNA. The table shows 270,000 or so clones, with around 89% occurring only once.

This receptor was obtained from a man aged 40-50 years with acute or convalescent COVID-19. What was sequenced was peripheral blood. The rearrangement uses TRBV7-9 and TRBJ1-1; no firm D call. CDR3 bases: TGTGCCAGCACCTTTTTACTAGGAGGTTCGAACACTGAAGCTTTCTTT. Translating it yields CASTFLLGGSNTEAFF.